Presented here are 10 T cell receptor beta chains from one specimen sequenced in a study of blood T cell repertoires in COVID-19. This table comes from immunoSEQ multiplex PCR, and its TCRdb copy is limited to in-frame clones, with some not included. The sample shows 30,000 to 40,000 clones, more than 85% of them seen only once. The sample consisted of peripheral blood. All receptors come from a human donor in a cohort sampled during active COVID-19.

This chain links TRBV6-5 with TRBJ2-7; TRBD2 matches at 7 bases. The CDR3 is 13 amino acids. V was clipped by 6 bases and J by 2 bases; unmatched bases: 4. CDR1 is MNHEY and CDR2 is SVGAGI in the germline V gene. CDR3 sequence: CASRGGVTYEQYF. The CDR3 coding sequence is TGTGCCAGCAGGGGGGGGGTAACCTACGAGCAGTACTTC.

The genes are TRBV7-2 and TRBJ1-1; unclear D gene. CDR3 length: 13 residues. Germline assignment: CDR1 SGHTA and CDR2 FQGNSA. Trimming removed 2 bases at V and 4 bases at J, with 8 bases between. The CDR3 reads CASSLTRVTEAFF. DNA of the CDR3: TGTGCCAGCAGCTTAACCCGGGTCACTGAAGCTTTCTTT.

V gene TRBV10-2 combines with J gene TRBJ1-1; TRBD1 might be the D (6 bases). This CDR3 contains 15 residues. Per germline, CDR1 WSHSY and CDR2 SAAADI. Deletions cut 8 bases from V and 1 base from J, with 17 bases between. CDR3 coding DNA: TGCGCCAGCGGACTGTTTAGGGGGAAGAACACTGAAGCTTTCTTT. It specifies CASGLFRGKNTEAFF.

The rearrangement links TRBV5-1 to TRBJ1-1, with D perhaps matching TRBD1 (5 bases). The CDR3 covers 13 residues. Germline CDR1 reads SGHRS; CDR2 reads YFSETQ. V lost 0 bases to trimming and J lost 5 bases, with 8 bases between them. This CDR3 is CASSLGGGTEAFF. The CDR3, as DNA: TGCGCCAGCAGCTTGGGCGGGGGGACTGAAGCTTTCTTT.

In DNA form, the CDR3 reads TGTGCCTGGGGACTAGCGGGAGACGAGCAGTACTTC. This codes for CAWGLAGDEQYF. The chain joins TRBV30 to TRBJ2-7; 13 bases are a match to TRBD2. CDR1 GTSNPN and CDR2 SVGIG come from the germline V gene (reference sequence). V was pared by 5 bases and J by 5 bases, with 0 bases of the junction left unmatched. The CDR3 consists of 12 residues.

J is TRBJ1-2 and V is TRBV21-1; the D call of TRBD1 is as the table states it, not checked on the DNA. TRBV21-1 is annotated as a pseudogene. The CDR3 loop spans 19 amino acids. The CDR3 is CASSNDRGTTFNDNYGYTF. The CDR3 nucleotides read TGTGCCAGCAGCAACGACAGGGGCACGACTTTTAACGACAACTATGGCTACACCTTC.

The V call is TRBV6-5, the J call TRBJ2-5; 9 bases map to TRBD2. The CDR3 spans 14 residues. Germline lookup yields CDR1 MNHEY and CDR2 SVGAGI. The J segment lost 4 bases and the V segment lost 6 bases, leaving 6 bases of the junction unmatched. In DNA form, the CDR3 reads TGTGCCAGCAGACCCGCGGGGGGGGTAGAGACCCAGTACTTC. It translates to CASRPAGGVETQYF.

A remark on this clone: This sample also contains other DNA sequences that code for the same CDR3. This rearrangement joins TRBV28 to TRBJ2-2, with 7 bases fitting TRBD2. V trimming: 9 bases; J trimming: 8 bases; junction bases outside the gene matches: 18. Germline lookup yields CDR1 MDHEN and CDR2 SYDVKM. There are 16 residues in the CDR3. The CDR3 sequence is CARTNPGLIGWGELFF. For the CDR3, the DNA is TGTGCCAGGACTAATCCGGGACTAATTGGTTGGGGGGAGCTGTTTTTT.

The gene calls are TRBV3-1 (or the pseudogene TRBV3-2) and TRBJ2-1; 10 positions match TRBD2. The CDR3 consists of 12 residues. V shed 1 base and J 12 bases; nucleotides not matched to a gene: 0. Germline CDR1 LGHDT, CDR2 YNNKEL (reference sequence). The DNA of the CDR3 is TGTGCCAGCAGCCAAGTAGCGGGGGGGCAGTTCTTC. Its translation: CASSQVAGGQFF.

The chain carries TRBV11-3 and TRBJ2-3; a possible D gene is TRBD1 (5 bases). Germline V lookup: CDR1 SGHNT, CDR2 YENEEA. The germline V and J ends were trimmed by 5 bases and 0 bases, with 9 bases remaining between them. The CDR3 has 14 residues. The CDR3, as DNA: TGTGCCAGCAGCCCGACAGCTAGCACAGATACGCAGTATTTT. Translated, it gives CASSPTASTDTQYF.